This T cell receptor (beta chain) was obtained from a study of blood T cell repertoires in COVID-19. About the study: The origin of the acute and convalescent COVID-19 samples was the United States, Italy and Spain. PBMCs, B-cell-depleted T cells, or T cells provided the cDNA or gDNA that made up the material.

As originally analysed: By means of reference gene primer amplification, nucleated cell counts were estimated. Clones were sequenced by immunoSEQ multiplex PCR, and TCRdb holds only the in-frame ones, with some missing. V and J calls and clone size are copied from that table; D and trimming were computed from the DNA. The sample carries roughly 120,000 clones, 85% recorded once. The receptor was isolated from a man older than 75 with acute or convalescent COVID-19. Sequencing input: peripheral blood.

The CDR3: CAISASTRQGTDTQYF. CDR3 nucleotides: TGTGCCATCAGTGCCTCGACCCGACAGGGGACAGATACGCAGTATTTT. The rearrangement uses TRBV10-3 and TRBJ2-3, with 8 bases fitting TRBD1. The CDR3 spans 16 residues. V lost 4 bases, J lost 3 bases, and 9 bases stayed unmatched. In germline, CDR1 is ENHRY, CDR2 SYGVKD.